Presented here are 19 T cell receptor beta chains from one specimen sequenced in a study of shared clonotypes between healthy human individuals. Assay: immunoSEQ multiplex PCR; the TCRdb copy retains only in-frame clones and omits some. The sample holds about 680,000 clones, about 90% seen once. Positively selected for CCR7, the CD45RO-negative cells used as naive CD8 cells excluded terminally differentiated effector memory CD45RA+ cells. Sequenced material: naive CD8+ T cells sorted from blood. The receptors come from a man under 40 in good health.

The V and J genes are TRBV13 and TRBJ2-5; D not resolved. Between the trimmed V and J ends, which lost 5 bases and 5 bases, there was a span of 12 bases. This CDR3 has 13 residues. Germline loops: CDR1 PRHDT, CDR2 FYEKMQ (reference sequence). In nucleotides, the CDR3 is TGTGCCAGCAGCCGGCTAGATTTGGAGACCCAGTACTTC. Translating gives CASSRLDLETQYF.

The genes are TRBV27 and TRBJ2-7, with D unclear. The CDR3 extends over 12 amino acids. Germline assignment: CDR1 MNHEY and CDR2 SMNVEV (reference sequence). Deletions cut 2 bases from V and 7 bases from J, with 9 bases between. CDR3 coding DNA: TGTGCCAGCAGTTTACCCTCGAGTGAGCAGTACTTC. It encodes CASSLPSSEQYF.

The V call is TRBV6-5, the J call TRBJ2-1; D might be TRBD1 (5 bases). The germline V gene encodes CDR1 MNHEY and CDR2 SVGAGI. With 3 bases removed from V and 0 bases from J, the gap between germline ends came to 12 bases. The CDR3 has 16 amino acids. CDR3 loop: CASSYGLDSSYNEQFF. The CDR3 DNA reads as TGTGCCAGCAGTTATGGGTTAGACAGCTCCTACAATGAGCAGTTCTTC.

The J gene is TRBJ2-7, the V gene TRBV10-2; D may be TRBD2 (5 bases). The CDR3 contains 15 residues. V dropped 0 bases and J dropped 0 bases, with 9 bases sitting between them. The V gene's germline CDR1 is WSHSY and CDR2 SAAADI. For the CDR3, the DNA is TGCGCCAGCAGTGAGTCCCGAGGGTCCTCCTACGAGCAGTACTTC. Translating gives CASSESRGSSYEQYF.

This chain joins TRBV27 and TRBJ2-7; no firm D call. Per germline, CDR1 MNHEY and CDR2 SMNVEV (reference sequence). CDR3 length equals 13 residues. Deletions cut 2 bases from V and 5 bases from J, with 10 bases between. The CDR3 is CASSLGLGDEQYF. DNA of the CDR3: TGTGCCAGCAGTTTAGGGCTAGGAGACGAGCAGTACTTC.

The genes are TRBV19 and TRBJ2-1; 8 bases agree with TRBD2. Trimming took 1 base from V and 10 from J; bases not matched to a gene: 3. Germline CDR1 LNHDA, CDR2 SQIVND (reference sequence). This CDR3 is built from 13 residues. This chain's CDR3 is CASSIGLAGEQFF. CDR3 DNA sequence: TGTGCCAGTAGTATAGGATTAGCGGGAGAGCAGTTCTTC.

The rearrangement uses TRBV7-9 and TRBJ2-2; 7 bases fit TRBD1. The germline CDR1 and CDR2 sequences are SEHNR and FQNEAQ (reference sequence). The V and J ends lost 5 bases and 4 bases, in that order; junction bases with no gene match: 7. This CDR3 region has 15 residues. CDR3 in DNA: TGTGCCAGCAGCCAGGCGACAGGGTCCACCGGGGAGCTGTTTTTT. Translated: CASSQATGSTGELFF.

The chain combines TRBV27 with TRBJ1-3, with D possibly TRBD1 on 6 matching bases. This CDR3 contains 15 residues. CDR1 and CDR2 from the germline V gene are MNHEY and SMNVEV (reference sequence). V lost 2 bases and J 9 bases, leaving 17 bases between the germline ends. The DNA of the CDR3 is TGTGCCAGCAGTTTAAATAAAGGACAGCCCTCCACCATATATTTT. This codes for CASSLNKGQPSTIYF.

The gene calls are TRBV15 and TRBJ1-1; TRBD1 agrees at 8 bases. Germline loops: CDR1 LNHNV, CDR2 YYDKDF (reference sequence). The CDR3 sequence is 15 residues long. The J segment lost 0 bases and the V segment lost 3 bases, leaving 3 bases of the junction unmatched. CDR3 nucleotides: TGTGCCACCAGCAGGGACAGGGCGATGAACACTGAAGCTTTCTTT. Protein sequence: CATSRDRAMNTEAFF.

The V and J genes are TRBV13 and TRBJ2-2; possible D gene TRBD1, 7 bases. The CDR3 has 13 amino acids. V shed 4 bases and J shed 9 bases, with 12 bases lying between them. Germline CDR1 reads PRHDT; CDR2 reads FYEKMQ (reference sequence). The CDR3 DNA reads as TGTGCCAGCAGCTCCCAGGGGGGTTGGGAGCTGTTTTTT. Translation: CASSSQGGWELFF.

The rearrangement links TRBV7-9 to TRBJ2-3; no definite D call. Per the germline V gene, CDR1 is SEHNR and CDR2 is FQNEAQ (reference sequence). V shed 6 bases and J shed 3 bases, with 16 bases lying between them. The CDR3 runs to 15 residues. DNA of the CDR3: TGTGCCAGCAGTTTTACCTCAGGCGGTACAGATACGCAGTATTTT. Residues: CASSFTSGGTDTQYF. The whole variable domain, remainder taken from reference TRBV7-9 and TRBJ2-3, is DTGVSQNPRHKITKRGQNVTFRCDPISEHNRLYWYRQTLGQGPEFLTYFQNEAQLEKSRLLSDRFSAERPKGSFSTLEIQRTEQGDSAMYLCASSFTSGGTDTQYFGPGTRLTVL.

This chain uses TRBV18 with TRBJ2-3, with a possible D match to TRBD1 (6 bases). Germline V gene lookup returns CDR1 KGHSH and CDR2 LQKENI. Deletions cut 4 bases from V and 4 bases from J, with 21 bases between. The CDR3 consists of 17 residues. CDR3 loop: CASSQGQTQGFADTQYF. The CDR3 DNA is TGTGCCAGCTCACAGGGACAAACACAGGGTTTTGCAGATACGCAGTATTTT.

CDR3 DNA: TGTGCCAGCAGTGAATATTATGGGAACACCGGGGAGCTGTTTTTT. Its protein is CASSEYYGNTGELFF. The chain carries TRBV25-1 and TRBJ2-2; D gene ambiguous. V lost 0 bases, J lost 1 base, and 6 bases lay in between. This CDR3 contains 15 residues. Germline V lookup: CDR1 MGHDK, CDR2 SYGVNS.

The chain employs TRBV29-1 and TRBJ2-4; 7 positions match TRBD1. From germline, CDR1 is SQVTM and CDR2 ANQGSEA. The CDR3 extends over 16 amino acids. The V segment lost 0 bases and the J segment 8 bases; nucleotides outside the gene matches: 13. The DNA for the CDR3 is TGCAGCGTTGAAGACTCCGGACAGGCGCAAACGGACATTCAGTACTTC. This translates into CSVEDSGQAQTDIQYF.

The CDR3 sequence: CAISESTATEETQYF. DNA for the CDR3: TGTGCCATCAGTGAGTCGACCGCGACAGAAGAGACCCAGTACTTC. This chain uses TRBV10-3 with TRBJ2-5; possible D gene TRBD1, 5 bases. V was shortened by 0 bases and J by 3 bases, with 11 bases between the two germline ends. Germline V gene lookup returns CDR1 ENHRY and CDR2 SYGVKD. The CDR3 extends over 15 amino acids.

The V and J genes are TRBV28 and TRBJ2-7; the D gene is possibly TRBD2 (6 bases). Trimming took 4 bases from V and 3 from J, leaving 19 bases between them. CDR1 MDHEN and CDR2 SYDVKM come from the germline V gene. The CDR3 covers 16 residues. CDR3: CASSSSTGLASYEQYF. The CDR3 region has the DNA TGTGCCAGCAGTTCGTCCACGGGGCTAGCGAGCTACGAGCAGTACTTC.

V is TRBV5-1 and J is TRBJ2-1; 8 positions match TRBD1. J was trimmed by 7 bases and V by 6 bases; bases with no gene match: 12. The germline CDR1 and CDR2 sequences are SGHRS and YFSETQ. The CDR3 loop spans 15 amino acids. The CDR3, as DNA: TGCGCCAGCACCTGGACAGGGAGAGGATTGAATGAGCAGTTCTTC. Amino acids: CASTWTGRGLNEQFF.

This chain connects TRBV7-9 to TRBJ2-5, with D possibly matching TRBD2 (5 bases). V dropped 1 base and J dropped 4 bases, with 13 bases sitting between them. Per germline, CDR1 SEHNR and CDR2 FQNEAQ (reference sequence). CDR3 length: 15 amino acids. DNA of the CDR3: TGTGCCAGCAGCTTAGGGAGGTCTAGTGGAGAGACCCAGTACTTC. Translated, it gives CASSLGRSSGETQYF. Supplemented by reference TRBV7-9 and TRBJ2-5, the full variable domain reads DTGVSQNPRHKITKRGQNVTFRCDPISEHNRLYWYRQTLGQGPEFLTYFQNEAQLEKSRLLSDRFSAERPKGSFSTLEIQRTEQGDSAMYLCASSLGRSSGETQYFGPGTRLLVL.

The J gene is TRBJ2-2, the V gene TRBV11-2, with D hard to call. There are 14 residues in the CDR3. CDR1 and CDR2 (germline): SGHAT, FQNNGV. V gave up 5 bases and J gave up 2 bases, with 9 bases separating them. The CDR3 protein is CASSAFLNTGELFF. DNA for the CDR3: TGTGCCAGCAGCGCATTTCTAAACACCGGGGAGCTGTTTTTT.